This TCR beta chain was captured in a study of molecular identifiers for immune sequencing clone quantification. The CDR3 loop spans 16 amino acids. V was pared by 1 base and J by 6 bases, with 18 bases between. CDR1 MGHRA and CDR2 YSYEKL come from the germline V gene. This clonotype was seen a few times. TCRdb reanalysed the PCR reads using MiXCR and keeps one entry per CDR3 protein. The data hold 400,000 to 600,000 distinct CDR3 sequences, with approximately 25% observed a single time. The chain joins TRBV4-1 to TRBJ1-2; D uncertain. Sequenced: naive CD8+ T cells from blood, with Jurkat cell RNA spiked in. Subset described: FACS-sorted CD8+CD4-CCR7+CD45RA+ naive T cells. The receptor was derived from a human donor in good health. Some libraries in this study had Jurkat cell RNA spiked in. CDR3 region: CASSQGPSATSDGYTF. The DNA of the CDR3 is TGCGCCAGCAGCCAAGGCCCGTCAGCCACAAGCGATGGCTACACCTTC.